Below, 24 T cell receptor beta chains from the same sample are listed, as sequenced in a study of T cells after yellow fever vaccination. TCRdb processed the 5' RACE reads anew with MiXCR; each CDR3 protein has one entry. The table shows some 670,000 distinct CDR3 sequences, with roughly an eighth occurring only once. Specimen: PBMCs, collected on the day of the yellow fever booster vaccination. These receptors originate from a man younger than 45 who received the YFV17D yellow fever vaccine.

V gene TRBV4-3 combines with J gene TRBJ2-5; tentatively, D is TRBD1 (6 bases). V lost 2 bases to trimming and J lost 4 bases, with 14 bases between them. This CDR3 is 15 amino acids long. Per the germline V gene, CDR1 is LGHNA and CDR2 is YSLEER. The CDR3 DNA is TGCGCCAGCAGCCAAACATTTAGGGGGTCAGAGACCCAGTACTTC. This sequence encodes CASSQTFRGSETQYF.

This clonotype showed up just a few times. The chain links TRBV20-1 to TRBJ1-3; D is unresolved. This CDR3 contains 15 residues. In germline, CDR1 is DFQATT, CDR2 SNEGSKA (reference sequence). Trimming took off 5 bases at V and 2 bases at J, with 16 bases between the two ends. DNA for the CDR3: TGCAGTGCTTCCTCAGTTCGGGTGGCTGGAAACACCATATATTTT. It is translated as CSASSVRVAGNTIYF.

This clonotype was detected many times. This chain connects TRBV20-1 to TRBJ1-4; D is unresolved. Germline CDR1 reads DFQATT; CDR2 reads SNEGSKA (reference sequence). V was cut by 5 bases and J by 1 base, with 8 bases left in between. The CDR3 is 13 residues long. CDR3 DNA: TGCAGTGCTGAGGCCGTAACTAATGAAAAACTGTTTTTT. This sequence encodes CSAEAVTNEKLFF.

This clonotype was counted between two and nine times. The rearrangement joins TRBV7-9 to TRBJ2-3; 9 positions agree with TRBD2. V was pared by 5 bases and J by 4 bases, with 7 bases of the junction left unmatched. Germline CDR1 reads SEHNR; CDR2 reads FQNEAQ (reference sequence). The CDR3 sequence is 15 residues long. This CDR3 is CASSARSGSPDTQYF. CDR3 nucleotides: TGTGCCAGCAGCGCCCGTAGCGGGAGCCCAGATACGCAGTATTTT.

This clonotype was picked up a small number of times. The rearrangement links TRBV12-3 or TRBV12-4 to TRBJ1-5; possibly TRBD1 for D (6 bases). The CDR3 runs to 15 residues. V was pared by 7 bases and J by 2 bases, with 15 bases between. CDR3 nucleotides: TGTGCCAGCAACCTCGGACAGATCGGCAATCAGCCCCAGCATTTT. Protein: CASNLGQIGNQPQHF.

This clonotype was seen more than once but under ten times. CDR3: CASSLGGRDAYF. The CDR3 nucleotides read TGTGCCAGCAGCTTAGGAGGCAGGGACGCGTACTTC. This chain connects TRBV7-2 to TRBJ2-7; D may be TRBD1 or TRBD2 (5 bases each). Germline values: CDR1 SGHTA, CDR2 FQGNSA. V lost 1 base, J lost 12 bases, and 13 bases lay in between. This CDR3 contains 12 residues.

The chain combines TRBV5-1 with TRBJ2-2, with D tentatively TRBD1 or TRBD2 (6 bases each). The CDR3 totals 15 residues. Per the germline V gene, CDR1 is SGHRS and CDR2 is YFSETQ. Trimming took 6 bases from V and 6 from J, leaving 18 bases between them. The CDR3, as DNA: TGCGCCAGCACCTGGACGGGGGCTGGCGCCGGGGAGCTGTTTTTT. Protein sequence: CASTWTGAGAGELFF.

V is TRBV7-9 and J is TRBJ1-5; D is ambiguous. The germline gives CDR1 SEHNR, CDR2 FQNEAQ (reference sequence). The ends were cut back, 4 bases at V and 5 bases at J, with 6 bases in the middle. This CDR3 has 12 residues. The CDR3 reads CASSSKDQPQHF. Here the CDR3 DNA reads TGTGCCAGCAGCTCGAAGGATCAGCCCCAGCATTTT.

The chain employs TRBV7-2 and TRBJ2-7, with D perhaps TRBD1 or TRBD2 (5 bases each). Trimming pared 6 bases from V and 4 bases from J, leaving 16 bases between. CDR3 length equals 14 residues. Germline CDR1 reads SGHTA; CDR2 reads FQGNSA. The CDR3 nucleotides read TGTGCCAGCAGGCGCCCGGGGACCGATTACGAGCAGTACTTC. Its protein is CASRRPGTDYEQYF.

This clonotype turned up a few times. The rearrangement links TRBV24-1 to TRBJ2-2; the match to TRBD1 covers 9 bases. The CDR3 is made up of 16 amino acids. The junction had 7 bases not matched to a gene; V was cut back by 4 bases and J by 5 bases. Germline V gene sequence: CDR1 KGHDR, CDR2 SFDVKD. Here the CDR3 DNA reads TGTGCCACCAGTGACTCCGGGACAGGGATAACCGGGGAGCTGTTTTTT. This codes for CATSDSGTGITGELFF.

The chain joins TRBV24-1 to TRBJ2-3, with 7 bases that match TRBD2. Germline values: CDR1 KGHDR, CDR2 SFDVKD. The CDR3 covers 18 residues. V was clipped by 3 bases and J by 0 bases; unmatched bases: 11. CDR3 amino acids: CATSDASVLGGSTDTQYF. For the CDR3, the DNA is TGTGCCACCAGTGATGCCTCGGTACTGGGGGGGAGCACAGATACGCAGTATTTT.

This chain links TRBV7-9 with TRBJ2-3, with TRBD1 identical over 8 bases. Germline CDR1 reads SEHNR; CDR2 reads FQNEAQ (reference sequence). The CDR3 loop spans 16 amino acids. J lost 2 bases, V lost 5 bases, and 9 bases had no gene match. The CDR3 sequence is CASSPSADRDTDTQYF. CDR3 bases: TGTGCCAGCAGCCCCTCTGCGGACAGGGACACAGATACGCAGTATTTT.

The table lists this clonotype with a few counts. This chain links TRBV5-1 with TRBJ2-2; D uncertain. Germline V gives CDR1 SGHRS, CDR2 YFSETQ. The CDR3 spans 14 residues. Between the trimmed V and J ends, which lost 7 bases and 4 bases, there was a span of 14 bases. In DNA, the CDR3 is TGCGCCAGCTCCCGAGAGGTATTCACCGGGGAGCTGTTTTTT. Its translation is CASSREVFTGELFF.

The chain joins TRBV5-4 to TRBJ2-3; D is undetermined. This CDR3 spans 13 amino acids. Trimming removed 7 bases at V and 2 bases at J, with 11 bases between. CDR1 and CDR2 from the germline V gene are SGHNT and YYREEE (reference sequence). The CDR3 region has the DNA TGTGCCAGCGCACTCCCGTACACAGATACGCAGTATTTT. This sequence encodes CASALPYTDTQYF.

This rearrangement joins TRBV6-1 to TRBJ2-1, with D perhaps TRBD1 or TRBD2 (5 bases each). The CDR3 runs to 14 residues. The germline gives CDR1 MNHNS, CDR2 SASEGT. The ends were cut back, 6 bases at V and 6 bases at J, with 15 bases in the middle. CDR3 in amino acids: CASRTGPQINEQFF. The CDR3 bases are TGTGCCAGCAGGACGGGACCACAGATCAATGAGCAGTTCTTC.

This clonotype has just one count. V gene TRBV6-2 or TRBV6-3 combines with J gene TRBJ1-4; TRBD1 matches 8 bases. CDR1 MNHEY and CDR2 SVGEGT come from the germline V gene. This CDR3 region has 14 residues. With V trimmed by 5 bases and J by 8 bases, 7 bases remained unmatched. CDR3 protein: CASSPGQASEKLFF. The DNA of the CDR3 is TGTGCCAGCAGTCCGGGACAGGCGTCGGAAAAACTGTTTTTT.

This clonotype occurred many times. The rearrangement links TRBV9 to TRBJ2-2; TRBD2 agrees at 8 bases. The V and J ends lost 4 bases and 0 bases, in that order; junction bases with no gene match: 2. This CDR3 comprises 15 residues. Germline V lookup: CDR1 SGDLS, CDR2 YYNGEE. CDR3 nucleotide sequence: TGTGCCAGCAGCCGGGGACTAGCGAACACCGGGGAGCTGTTTTTT. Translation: CASSRGLANTGELFF.

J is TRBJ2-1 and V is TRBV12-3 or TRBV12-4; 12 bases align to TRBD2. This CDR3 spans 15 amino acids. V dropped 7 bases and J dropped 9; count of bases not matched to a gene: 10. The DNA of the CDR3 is TGTGCCAGCACCCCTCGACTAGCGGGAGTGGTTGAGCAGTTCTTC. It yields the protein CASTPRLAGVVEQFF.

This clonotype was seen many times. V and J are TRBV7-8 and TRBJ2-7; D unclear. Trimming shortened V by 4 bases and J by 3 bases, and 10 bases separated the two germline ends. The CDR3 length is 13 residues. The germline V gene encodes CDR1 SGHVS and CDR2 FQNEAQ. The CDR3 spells CASSYLDHYEQYF. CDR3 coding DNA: TGTGCCAGCAGCTACTTGGACCACTACGAGCAGTACTTC.

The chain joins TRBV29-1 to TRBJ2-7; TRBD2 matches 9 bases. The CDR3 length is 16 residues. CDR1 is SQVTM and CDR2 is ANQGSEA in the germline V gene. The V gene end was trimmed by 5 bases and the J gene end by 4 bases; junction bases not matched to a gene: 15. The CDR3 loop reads CSVKVAGDGGEYEQYF. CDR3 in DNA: TGCAGCGTTAAGGTAGCGGGAGATGGAGGGGAGTACGAGCAGTACTTC.

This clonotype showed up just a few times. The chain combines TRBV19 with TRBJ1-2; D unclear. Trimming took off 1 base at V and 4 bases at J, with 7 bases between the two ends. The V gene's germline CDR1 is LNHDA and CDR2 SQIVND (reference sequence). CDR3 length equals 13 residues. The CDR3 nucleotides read TGTGCCAGTAGTATAGCGGCGGCCTATGGCTACACCTTC. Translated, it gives CASSIAAAYGYTF.

The CDR3 spells CAISVGDYNEQFF. DNA of the CDR3: TGTGCCATCAGTGTGGGAGACTACAATGAGCAGTTCTTC. The chain links TRBV10-3 to TRBJ2-1, with a possible D match to TRBD2 (5 bases). This CDR3 comprises 13 residues. The ends were cut back, 4 bases at V and 3 bases at J, with 7 bases in the middle. Germline lookup yields CDR1 ENHRY and CDR2 SYGVKD.

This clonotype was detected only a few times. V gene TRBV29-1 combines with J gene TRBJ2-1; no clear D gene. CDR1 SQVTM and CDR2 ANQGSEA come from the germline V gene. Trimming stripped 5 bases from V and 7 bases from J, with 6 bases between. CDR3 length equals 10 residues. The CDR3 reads CSVHSNEQFF. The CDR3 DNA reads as TGCAGCGTTCACAGTAATGAGCAGTTCTTC.

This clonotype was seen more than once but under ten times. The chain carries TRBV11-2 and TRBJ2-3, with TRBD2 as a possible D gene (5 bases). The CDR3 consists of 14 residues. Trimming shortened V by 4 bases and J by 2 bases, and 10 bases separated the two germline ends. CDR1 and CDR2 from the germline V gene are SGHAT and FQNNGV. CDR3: CASSSPGITDTQYF. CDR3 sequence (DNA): TGTGCCAGCAGCTCGCCGGGGATCACAGATACGCAGTATTTT. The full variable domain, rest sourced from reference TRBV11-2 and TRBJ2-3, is EAGVAQSPRYKIIEKRQSVAFWCNPISGHATLYWYQQILGQGPKLLIQFQNNGVVDDSQLPKDRFSAERLKGVDSTLKIQPAKLEDSAVYLCASSSPGITDTQYFGPGTRLTVL.